What follows describes a single T cell receptor (beta chain). The antigen remains undetermined. The data belong to a study of T cell repertoires in cytomegalovirus infection. Study-wide background: Peptides in the study included HLA-C-restricted and HLA-B-restricted CMV epitopes. Matching HLA type, along with CMV infection, was indicated by public TCR beta signatures. Whole-study findings and limits: Predominance within the ex vivo response was attributable to HLA-C-restricted CMV-specific TCR beta clonotypes. Cumulative public TCR beta family frequency identified carriers of CMV plus the relevant HLA.

TCRdb reanalysed the reads using MiXCR and keeps one entry per CDR3 protein. The sample shows some 200,000 distinct CDR3 sequences, approximately 40% of them seen only once. This CDR3 has 19 amino acids. Trimming cost V 6 bases and J 0 bases; bases outside gene matches: 20. The germline V gene has CDR1 MDHEN and CDR2 SYDVKM. This specimen consisted of CD8+ T cells from cultured PBMCs, obtained from culture after CMV antigen stimulation. The source is a human donor in good health (CMV status not recorded). Some clones in this sample may be carry-over from other donors' samples. The chain carries TRBV28 and TRBJ2-7, with TRBD2 matching over 7 bases. CDR3 sequence: CASRPPGGGDPQSSYEQYF. CDR3 DNA sequence: TGTGCCAGCAGACCCCCTGGCGGGGGAGACCCCCAGAGCTCCTACGAGCAGTACTTC.